One and the same sample provided the 25 T cell receptor beta chains below, sequenced in a study of T cells of healthy individuals. TCRdb processed the 5' RACE reads anew with MiXCR; each CDR3 protein has one entry. The data show around 100,000 distinct CDR3 sequences, around 17% seen once. The receptors were gathered from a human donor in good health.

The table lists this clonotype with a few counts. The chain couples TRBV24-1 to TRBJ1-1; D not certain. Germline V lookup: CDR1 KGHDR, CDR2 SFDVKD. Trimming cost V 3 bases and J 1 base, with 5 bases left between them. This CDR3 is 13 amino acids long. The CDR3 coding sequence is TGTGCCACCAGTGATCCCCCGAACACTGAAGCTTTCTTT. This codes for CATSDPPNTEAFF.

This clonotype was counted between two and nine times. The chain links TRBV20-1 to TRBJ2-3, with 8 bases identical to TRBD1. With V trimmed by 2 bases and J by 3 bases, 7 bases remained unmatched. The CDR3 sequence is 15 residues long. The germline V gene encodes CDR1 DFQATT and CDR2 SNEGSKA (reference sequence). The CDR3 spells CSARPHRGWTDTQYF. The CDR3 DNA is TGCAGTGCTAGACCGCACAGGGGGTGGACAGATACGCAGTATTTT.

A note on this clonotype: A much larger clone is a single base away; this may be a read error. The V gene is TRBV18, the J gene TRBJ2-4; perhaps TRBD2 as D (6 bases). The germline gives CDR1 KGHSH, CDR2 LQKENI. There are 16 residues in the CDR3. V dropped 4 bases and J dropped 11 bases, with 24 bases sitting between them. DNA for the CDR3: TGTGCCAGCTCACGGTCCGGGAGAGAGAAAAACAGTCTTCAGTACTTC. Its translation is CASSRSGREKNSLQYF.

This clonotype was counted a few times. The chain links TRBV15 to TRBJ1-2; D gene uncertain. The ends were cut back, 1 base at V and 5 bases at J, with 8 bases in the middle. CDR3 length equals 13 residues. Per germline, CDR1 LNHNV and CDR2 YYDKDF (reference sequence). CDR3 DNA sequence: TGTGCCACCAGCAGAGCGGGGATTTATGGCTACACCTTC. Its translation is CATSRAGIYGYTF.

The sample holds many counts of this clonotype. The V gene is TRBV11-2, the J gene TRBJ1-2; D possibly corresponds to TRBD1 (5 bases). Per germline, CDR1 SGHAT and CDR2 FQNNGV. CDR3 length equals 14 residues. V was clipped by 5 bases and J by 5 bases, with 15 bases between them. The CDR3 sequence is CASSMGVRIYGYTF. CDR3 bases: TGTGCCAGCAGCATGGGGGTCAGGATTTATGGCTACACCTTC.

This clonotype showed up just once. The genes are TRBV6-2 or TRBV6-3 and TRBJ2-1, with unresolved D. There are 15 residues in the CDR3. Trimming removed 0 bases at V and 6 bases at J, with 12 bases between. Germline V CDR1 and CDR2: MNHEY, SVGEGT. CDR3 bases: TGTGCCAGCAGTTACTCCGGCCGGAAAGTCAATGAGCAGTTCTTC. Translation: CASSYSGRKVNEQFF.

In its sample, this clonotype was seen a few times. The chain is built from TRBV2 and TRBJ2-1; 13 positions agree with TRBD2. There are 17 residues in the CDR3. CDR1 and CDR2 (germline): SNHLY, FYNNEI. Unmatched junction bases numbered 7, after V lost 8 bases and J lost 0 bases. CDR3 sequence reads: CASLGLAGVSSYNEQFF. DNA for the CDR3: TGTGCCAGCTTAGGACTAGCGGGAGTTAGCTCCTACAATGAGCAGTTCTTC.

This clonotype occurred a few times. This chain joins TRBV6-2 or TRBV6-3 and TRBJ2-5; D uncertain. The CDR3 has 15 amino acids. CDR1 and CDR2 from the germline V gene are MNHEY and SVGEGT. Trimming cost V 6 bases and J 0 bases, with 14 bases left between them. The CDR3 loop reads CASSRVAYHQETQYF. For the CDR3, the DNA is TGTGCCAGCAGCAGAGTAGCTTATCACCAAGAGACCCAGTACTTC.

Comment on this clonotype: The junction differs from germline at one of its ends, possibly a read error. The chain links TRBV6-1 to TRBJ2-7, with 9 bases matching TRBD1. The CDR3 loop spans 12 amino acids. Germline V lookup: CDR1 MNHNS, CDR2 SASEGT. CDR3 in DNA: TGTGCCAGCAGTCAACAGGGGGCCCATCTTCACTTC. Its translation is CASSQQGAHLHF.

CDR3 nucleotides: TGTGCCAGCAGCCAAGCCCAGGTTGTCATTAGAGATACGCAGTATTTT. Translating gives CASSQAQVVIRDTQYF. V gene TRBV14 combines with J gene TRBJ2-3, with D unresolved. Trimming stripped 1 base from V and 5 bases from J, with 16 bases between. Looked up from germline, CDR1 is SGHDN and CDR2 is FVKESK. The CDR3 loop spans 16 amino acids. Full variable domain (remainder filled in from reference TRBV14 and TRBJ2-3): EAGVTQFPSHSVIEKGQTVTLRCDPISGHDNLYWYRRVMGKEIKFLLHFVKESKQDESGMPNNRFLAERTGGTYSTLKVQPAELEDSGVYFCASSQAQVVIRDTQYFGPGTRLTVL.

This clonotype was recorded many times. The genes are TRBV14 and TRBJ1-2; D is uncertain. V was clipped by 4 bases and J by 3 bases, with 12 bases between them. Germline V lookup: CDR1 SGHDN, CDR2 FVKESK. This CDR3 is built from 14 residues. CDR3: CASSLLSLDYGYTF. CDR3 DNA: TGTGCCAGCAGCCTCCTGAGTTTAGACTATGGCTACACCTTC.

A few counts support this clonotype. The V call is TRBV4-1, the J call TRBJ1-2, with D perhaps matching TRBD1 (6 bases). Per the germline V gene, CDR1 is MGHRA and CDR2 is YSYEKL. With 3 bases removed from V and 5 bases from J, the gap between germline ends came to 16 bases. The CDR3 extends over 15 amino acids. The CDR3, as DNA: TGCGCCAGCAGCCAGGTTTGGACAGAGACATATGGCTACACCTTC. Amino acids: CASSQVWTETYGYTF.

This clonotype was found a few times. The chain has TRBV5-1 and TRBJ2-1, with 8 bases lining up with TRBD1. V lost 4 bases to trimming and J lost 10 bases; unmatched junction nucleotides: 4. CDR1 and CDR2 from the germline V gene are SGHRS and YFSETQ. This CDR3 is built from 12 residues. The CDR3: CASSTQGAEQFF. CDR3 DNA sequence: TGCGCCAGCAGCACCCAGGGGGCCGAGCAGTTCTTC.

The J gene is TRBJ2-5, the V gene TRBV7-9; D is unresolved. Trimming cost V 5 bases and J 3 bases, with 7 bases left between them. Germline V gives CDR1 SEHNR, CDR2 FQNEAQ (reference sequence). The CDR3 is 12 amino acids. For the CDR3, the DNA is TGTGCCAGCAGCCAATCAGAAGAGACCCAGTACTTC. Encoded protein: CASSQSEETQYF. Full variable domain (outside the CDR3, taken from reference TRBV7-9 and TRBJ2-5): DTGVSQNPRHKITKRGQNVTFRCDPISEHNRLYWYRQTLGQGPEFLTYFQNEAQLEKSRLLSDRFSAERPKGSFSTLEIQRTEQGDSAMYLCASSQSEETQYFGPGTRLLVL.

This clonotype was counted a few times. The chain combines TRBV7-2 with TRBJ1-4; D is undetermined. Trimming took 3 bases from V and 0 from J, leaving 5 bases between them. The length of the CDR3 is 14 residues. CDR1 and CDR2 from the germline V gene are SGHTA and FQGNSA. CDR3: CASSFGPTNEKLFF. The CDR3 nucleotides read TGTGCCAGCAGCTTCGGTCCAACTAATGAAAAACTGTTTTTT.

The rearrangement joins TRBV4-2 to TRBJ2-3; a possible D gene is TRBD1 (6 bases). With 1 base removed from V and 4 bases from J, the gap between germline ends came to 6 bases. The CDR3 loop spans 13 amino acids. In germline, CDR1 is LGHNA, CDR2 YNFKEQ. CDR3 coding DNA: TGTGCCAGCAGCCAAGGGGGGCCAGATACGCAGTATTTT. As protein: CASSQGGPDTQYF.

This clonotype was picked up many times. The CDR3 DNA reads TGTGCCAGCAGGACGGACAGTAATCAGCCCCAGCATTTT. Translating it yields CASRTDSNQPQHF. The V gene is TRBV12-3 or TRBV12-4, the J gene TRBJ1-5; a weak D match, TRBD1 (6 bases). V was cut by 6 bases and J by 4 bases, with 10 bases left in between. The CDR3 extends over 13 amino acids.

This clonotype was seen ten or more times. This sequence joins TRBV3-1 and TRBJ1-2; a weak D match, TRBD1 (5 bases). The CDR3 totals 13 residues. Germline values: CDR1 LGHDT, CDR2 YNNKEL (reference sequence). V lost 4 bases to trimming and J lost 4 bases, with 10 bases between them. The CDR3 DNA follows: TGTGCCAGCAGCCGGGACCGACTCTATGGCTACACCTTC. It is translated as CASSRDRLYGYTF.

The chain is built from TRBV10-3 and TRBJ2-1, with 7 bases aligning to TRBD1. Germline CDR1 ENHRY, CDR2 SYGVKD. The CDR3 is 12 amino acids. The V and J ends lost 6 bases and 8 bases, in that order; junction bases with no gene match: 4. The CDR3 region is CAISGTADEQFF. As DNA, the CDR3 is TGTGCCATCAGCGGGACAGCGGATGAGCAGTTCTTC.

This clonotype has more than one count but fewer than ten. V is TRBV28 and J is TRBJ1-2, with a possible D match to TRBD1 (6 bases). V lost 5 bases and J lost 0, with 13 bases in between. CDR1 is MDHEN and CDR2 is SYDVKM in the germline V gene. CDR3 size: 15 residues. The CDR3 DNA reads TGTGCCAGCAGTCGAGGGGGGGAGTCTAACTATGGCTACACCTTC. Amino acids: CASSRGGESNYGYTF.

This clonotype was observed many times. The chain combines TRBV6-2 or TRBV6-3 with TRBJ2-7; D is tentatively TRBD1 or TRBD2 (5 bases each). Germline V gene lookup returns CDR1 MNHEY and CDR2 SVGEGT. V lost 8 bases and J 5 bases, leaving 13 bases between the germline ends. The CDR3 is 12 residues long. CDR3 amino acids: CASGTARNEQYF. CDR3 bases: TGTGCCAGCGGGACCGCCAGGAACGAGCAGTACTTC.

The chain is built from TRBV7-9 and TRBJ2-1, with D perhaps TRBD2 (7 bases). Trimming left V 2 bases short and J 6 bases short, with 14 bases between. CDR1 and CDR2 (germline): SEHNR, FQNEAQ (reference sequence). The CDR3 totals 15 residues. CDR3 nucleotide sequence: TGTGCCAGCAGCTTACGGGGGGCTAGCGGCAATGAGCAGTTCTTC. Its protein is CASSLRGASGNEQFF.

The rearrangement links TRBV28 to TRBJ2-5, with D possibly matching TRBD1 (5 bases). Germline loops: CDR1 MDHEN, CDR2 SYDVKM. Trimming shortened V by 2 bases and J by 0 bases, and 7 bases separated the two germline ends. The length of the CDR3 is 14 residues. DNA for the CDR3: TGTGCCAGCAGTTTAATGACAGACCAAGAGACCCAGTACTTC. Encoded protein: CASSLMTDQETQYF.

The gene calls are TRBV19 and TRBJ2-6, with 8 bases identical to TRBD2. CDR3 length: 16 amino acids. J was trimmed by 2 bases and V by 7 bases; bases with no gene match: 7. Germline CDR1 is LNHDA and CDR2 is SQIVND (reference sequence). CDR3 in amino acids: CASMVTGGPGANVLTF. The CDR3 bases are TGTGCCAGTATGGTAACGGGGGGGCCTGGGGCCAACGTCCTGACTTTC.

There are many counts of this clonotype. The chain is built from TRBV23-1 and TRBJ2-1; tentative D call: TRBD1 (6 bases). TRBV23-1 is designated an ORF whose function remains uncertain. The CDR3 has 18 residues. Trimming left V 3 bases short and J 1 base short, with 19 bases between. As DNA, the CDR3 is TGCGCCAGCAGTCACCTTTCAGGCAGGGGTCGGTCCTACAATGAGCAGTTCTTC. It codes for CASSHLSGRGRSYNEQFF.